These 14 T cell receptor beta chains were sequenced from one sample in a study of T cell repertoires in cytomegalovirus infection (dated by TCRdb to about 2019). Sequencing instrument: Illumina HiSeq 1500. Through fastp at Q25 and MiXCR, TCRdb rebuilt clones from the public reads, retaining in-frame beta chains. Under each unique CDR3 protein, matching rows form one entry showing the most common genes and DNA. The sample includes some 700,000 distinct CDR3 sequences, with 33% observed a single time. The ten largest clones represent 18% of the sample. Antigens of these TCRs are unknown. The treatment or condition label, read with the paper, signifies: in vitro stimulation with specific CMV peptide epitopes to enrich CMV-specific T cells. The material sequenced was cultured PBMCs, taken from culture after CMV antigen stimulation. The origin of the receptors is a human donor in good health (CMV status not recorded). Some clones in this sample may be carry-over from other donors' samples.

The rearrangement uses TRBV5-4 and TRBJ2-7; 7 bases map to TRBD1. The V gene's germline CDR1 is SGHNT and CDR2 YYREEE (reference sequence). The CDR3 has 15 amino acids. The ends lost 5 bases at V and 0 bases at J; junction bases unmatched: 8. The CDR3 DNA is TGTGCCAGCAGTTTTGAGAGGGGGCTCTCCTACGAGCAGTACTTC. It translates to CASSFERGLSYEQYF.

The V and J genes are TRBV7-2 and TRBJ2-3; 8 bases are shared with TRBD2. This CDR3 comprises 16 residues. The germline CDR1 and CDR2 sequences are SGHTA and FQGNSA. J gave up 7 bases and V 4 bases, and 13 bases lay outside the gene matches. The CDR3 sequence is CASSYNLAGVRNTQYF. DNA of the CDR3: TGTGCCAGCAGCTACAATCTAGCGGGCGTTAGGAATACGCAGTATTTT.

This clonotype was found a few times. J is TRBJ2-1 and V is TRBV10-3, with 10 nucleotides matching TRBD2. The germline V gene encodes CDR1 ENHRY and CDR2 SYGVKD. V shed 8 bases, J shed 6 bases, and the junction held 7 bases outside the gene matches. The CDR3 is 14 amino acids. CDR3 bases: TGTGCCATCGGTCAGCTAGCGGGAGTCAATGAGCAGTTCTTC. Protein sequence: CAIGQLAGVNEQFF.

The rearrangement joins TRBV2 to TRBJ1-5; no clear D. Germline-derived CDR1 and CDR2 are SNHLY and FYNNEI. The CDR3 totals 13 residues. Trimming shortened V by 4 bases and J by 4 bases, and 8 bases separated the two germline ends. This CDR3 is CASSAAENQPQHF. CDR3 sequence (DNA): TGTGCCAGCAGTGCTGCGGAAAATCAGCCCCAGCATTTT.

The chain has TRBV19 and TRBJ1-1, with D possibly being TRBD1 (6 bases). V was pared by 7 bases and J by 4 bases, with 13 bases between. Germline V lookup: CDR1 LNHDA, CDR2 SQIVND (reference sequence). The CDR3 contains 13 residues. The CDR3 DNA is TGTGCCAGTACCCTCAGGGGTTTCACTGAAGCTTTCTTT. Protein product: CASTLRGFTEAFF.

The chain carries TRBV6-5 and TRBJ1-6, with a weak D call TRBD1 (5 bases). V lost 6 bases and J 6 bases, leaving 12 bases between the germline ends. Germline V gene data show CDR1 as MNHEY and CDR2 as SVGAGI. The CDR3 consists of 14 residues. The CDR3 here is CASSLGTSNSPLHF. The CDR3 DNA is TGTGCCAGCAGCCTCGGGACCTCTAATTCACCCCTCCACTTT.

Only a few counts were recorded for this clonotype. The rearrangement links TRBV7-9 to TRBJ2-1; 10 nucleotides agree with TRBD2. CDR1 is SEHNR and CDR2 is FQNEAQ in the germline V gene (reference sequence). There are 14 residues in the CDR3. Germline trimming cut 7 bases from V and 10 bases from J; bases unmatched to any gene: 10. DNA for the CDR3: TGTGCCAGCACCCGGAGCGGGGGGGCCCAGGAGCAGTTCTTC. Translation: CASTRSGGAQEQFF.

The J gene is TRBJ1-6, the V gene TRBV2; no clear D. This CDR3 is built from 11 residues. Germline V CDR1 and CDR2: SNHLY, FYNNEI. Trimming shortened V by 3 bases and J by 14 bases, and 8 bases separated the two germline ends. CDR3 sequence reads: CASSDGISLHF. For the CDR3, the DNA is TGTGCCAGCAGTGATGGTATCTCCCTCCACTTT.

The genes are TRBV11-2 and TRBJ2-7, with 7 bases that match TRBD1. Germline CDR1 and CDR2: SGHAT and FQNNGV. The V segment lost 4 bases and the J segment 1 base; nucleotides outside the gene matches: 10. The CDR3 has 16 residues. DNA for the CDR3: TGTGCCAGCAGCTCCTACACCGGGACAGTTTCCTACGAGCAGTACTTC. This sequence encodes CASSSYTGTVSYEQYF.

The chain employs TRBV2 and TRBJ2-1, with D perhaps matching TRBD1 or TRBD2 (7 bases each). This CDR3 comprises 12 residues. V dropped 8 bases and J dropped 4 bases, with 9 bases sitting between them. Germline V gives CDR1 SNHLY, CDR2 FYNNEI. This CDR3 reads CASQGGYNEQFF. DNA of the CDR3: TGTGCCAGCCAGGGGGGGTACAATGAGCAGTTCTTC.

V is TRBV6-2 or TRBV6-3 and J is TRBJ2-1; tentatively, D is TRBD1 (5 bases). The germline V gene encodes CDR1 MNHEY and CDR2 SVGEGT. V was shortened by 7 bases and J by 5 bases, with 15 bases between the two germline ends. The CDR3 sequence is 14 residues long. CDR3 residues: CASMRWGRDNEQFF. The CDR3 DNA reads TGTGCCAGCATGCGATGGGGCAGAGACAATGAGCAGTTCTTC.

The chain recombines TRBV7-2 with TRBJ2-1; D may correspond to TRBD1 or TRBD2 (5 bases each). Looked up from germline, CDR1 is SGHTA and CDR2 is FQGNSA. The CDR3 loop spans 13 amino acids. V shed 3 bases and J shed 16 bases, with 19 bases lying between them. CDR3 nucleotides: TGTGCCAGCAGCTTTGCGGAGAAGGGGAGTTCTTTCTTC. Protein: CASSFAEKGSSFF.

This clonotype occurred a few times. The chain has TRBV6-2 or TRBV6-3 and TRBJ2-4; unclear D gene. CDR3 length: 16 residues. Looked up from germline, CDR1 is MNHEY and CDR2 is SVGEGT. V gave up 2 bases and J gave up 0 bases, with 11 bases separating them. DNA for the CDR3: TGTGCCAGCAGTTACGGCGCGGTTCTAGCCAAAAACATTCAGTACTTC. Its translation: CASSYGAVLAKNIQYF.

Only a few counts were recorded for this clonotype. The V call is TRBV7-8, the J call TRBJ2-4; 10 nucleotides match TRBD1. The ends lost 5 bases at V and 9 bases at J; junction bases unmatched: 7. Germline V CDR1 and CDR2: SGHVS, FQNEAQ. The CDR3 loop spans 14 amino acids. The CDR3 nucleotides read TGTGCCAGCAGCGGGGGGACAGGGGCGGGCATTCAGTACTTC. Its translation is CASSGGTGAGIQYF.